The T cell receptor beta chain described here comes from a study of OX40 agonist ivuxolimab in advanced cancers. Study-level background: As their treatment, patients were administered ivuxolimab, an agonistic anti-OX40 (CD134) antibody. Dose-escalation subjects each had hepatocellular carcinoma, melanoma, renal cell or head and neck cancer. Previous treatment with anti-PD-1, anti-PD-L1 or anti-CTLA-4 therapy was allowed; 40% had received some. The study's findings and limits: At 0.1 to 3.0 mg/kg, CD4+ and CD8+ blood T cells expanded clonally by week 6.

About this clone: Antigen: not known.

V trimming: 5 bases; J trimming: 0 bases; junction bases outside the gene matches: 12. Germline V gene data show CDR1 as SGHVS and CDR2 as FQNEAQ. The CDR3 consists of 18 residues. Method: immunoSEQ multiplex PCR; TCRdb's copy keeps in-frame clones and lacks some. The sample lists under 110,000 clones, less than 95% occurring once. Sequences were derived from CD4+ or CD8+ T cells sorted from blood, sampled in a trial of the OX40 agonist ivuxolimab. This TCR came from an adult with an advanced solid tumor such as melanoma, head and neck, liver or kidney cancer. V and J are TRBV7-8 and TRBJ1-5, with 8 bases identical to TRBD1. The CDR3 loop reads CASSPDRGVSYSNQPQHF. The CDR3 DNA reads TGTGCCAGCAGCCCCGACAGGGGTGTTTCGTATAGCAATCAGCCCCAGCATTTT.